A single sample gave rise to the 16 T cell receptor beta chains below, sequenced in a study of cytomegalovirus exposure and HLA in healthy donors. PCR used 60 Vbeta primers and 13 Jbeta primers. The repertoire was sequenced with immunoSEQ multiplex PCR; TCRdb's copy has only in-frame clones and lacks some. The sample has approximately 190,000 clones, 82% seen once. Sequenced input: PBMCs. These TCRs come from a woman aged 18-29 years in good health and CMV-seronegative.

The chain carries TRBV2 and TRBJ2-1; 7 bases are a match to TRBD1. CDR1 is SNHLY and CDR2 is FYNNEI in the germline V gene. The CDR3 runs to 13 residues. Trimming removed 6 bases from V and 2 bases from J; junction bases left unmatched: 1. The CDR3 nucleotides read TGTGCCAGCAGGGGACAGACCTACAATGAGCAGTTCTTC. Protein sequence: CASRGQTYNEQFF.

The V and J genes are TRBV5-1 and TRBJ2-1; the match to TRBD2 covers 8 bases. J lost 7 bases, V lost 3 bases, and 12 bases had no gene match. Germline CDR1 SGHRS, CDR2 YFSETQ. This CDR3 is 16 amino acids long. The CDR3 sequence: CASSSLWVAGKNEQFF. The DNA for the CDR3 is TGCGCCAGCAGCTCCCTATGGGTAGCGGGGAAGAATGAGCAGTTCTTC.

The chain carries TRBV7-6 and TRBJ2-1, with D possibly matching TRBD1 (7 bases). CDR3 length equals 15 residues. Germline values: CDR1 SGHVS, CDR2 FNYEAQ. The V end lost 5 bases, the J end lost 8 bases, and 19 bases lay between the germline ends. CDR3 amino acids: CASSPAEGAGYEQFF. CDR3 DNA sequence: TGTGCCAGCAGCCCGGCGGAGGGGGCCGGATATGAGCAGTTCTTC.

This chain uses TRBV27 with TRBJ2-7, with D perhaps TRBD2 (6 bases). V was cut by 5 bases and J by 4 bases, with 15 bases left in between. The CDR3 is 14 amino acids. CDR1 is MNHEY and CDR2 is SMNVEV in the germline V gene (reference sequence). The CDR3 spells CASSPASERYEQYF. Written as DNA, the CDR3 is TGTGCCAGCAGTCCCGCTAGCGAACGTTACGAGCAGTACTTC.

This clone was observed once. The chain combines TRBV25-1 with TRBJ2-3; TRBD1 is a possible D gene (6 bases). The CDR3 spans 15 residues. Germline assignment: CDR1 MGHDK and CDR2 SYGVNS. Trimming removed 4 bases at V and 0 bases at J, with 11 bases between. CDR3 sequence reads: CASSVADRSTDTQYF. Written as DNA, the CDR3 is TGTGCCAGCAGTGTGGCGGACAGAAGCACAGATACGCAGTATTTT.

This rearrangement joins TRBV18 to TRBJ2-2; TRBD1 matches at 7 bases. Germline loops: CDR1 KGHSH, CDR2 LQKENI. The CDR3 contains 15 residues. The trim removed 0 bases at V and 6 bases at J, leaving 4 bases unmatched. The CDR3 DNA reads TGTGCCAGCTCACCACCGGGACAGTGGGCCGGGGAGCTGTTTTTT. This gives the protein CASSPPGQWAGELFF.

In its sample, this clone was seen once. The chain combines TRBV5-1 with TRBJ2-3, with TRBD1 identical over 8 bases. The CDR3 sequence is 15 residues long. The germline gives CDR1 SGHRS, CDR2 YFSETQ. V lost 7 bases to trimming and J lost 3 bases; unmatched junction nucleotides: 10. This CDR3 reads CASAIGDRNTDTQYF. As DNA, the CDR3 is TGCGCCAGCGCCATCGGGGACAGGAATACAGATACGCAGTATTTT.

V and J are TRBV12-2 and TRBJ2-3; no DNA check was done on the table's D call, TRBD2. TRBV12-2 is labeled a pseudogene. The CDR3 runs 17 residues. As DNA, the CDR3 is TGTGCAAGTCGCTTAGAAGGAGCGGGGGGGCTAACAGATACGCAGTATTTT. It codes for CASRLEGAGGLTDTQYF.

This clone was seen a few times. The CDR3 DNA sequence: TGTGCCAGCAGTGGCGGGATGAACACTGAAGCTTTCTTT. Encoded protein: CASSGGMNTEAFF. The rearrangement joins TRBV2 to TRBJ1-1; D unclear. CDR3 length equals 13 residues. Germline CDR1 and CDR2: SNHLY and FYNNEI. The V and J ends lost 4 bases and 0 bases respectively, with 6 bases between them.

The chain combines TRBV5-4 with TRBJ2-7, with a tentative D call TRBD2 (6 bases). CDR1 and CDR2 (germline): SGHNT, YYREEE (reference sequence). The CDR3 covers 12 residues. Trimming removed 0 bases at V and 5 bases at J, with 6 bases between. The CDR3 nucleotides read TGTGCCAGCAGCTTGGCGGGGGACGAGCAGTACTTC. This sequence encodes CASSLAGDEQYF.

The chain links TRBV5-5 to TRBJ1-1; possibly TRBD1 for D (5 bases). V was pared by 4 bases and J by 1 base, with 17 bases between. The germline V gene has CDR1 SGHKS and CDR2 YYEKEE (reference sequence). CDR3 length equals 16 residues. The CDR3 spells CASSRRHLRGNTEAFF. Here the CDR3 DNA reads TGTGCCAGCAGCCGTCGACACCTTAGGGGGAACACTGAAGCTTTCTTT.

The chain links TRBV7-9 to TRBJ2-5; D may be TRBD1 (6 bases). Per germline, CDR1 SEHNR and CDR2 FQNEAQ (reference sequence). The length of the CDR3 is 13 residues. The V end lost 5 bases, the J end lost 3 bases, and 10 bases lay between the germline ends. CDR3 protein: CASSGRGKETQYF. The CDR3 nucleotides read TGTGCCAGCAGCGGCAGGGGAAAAGAGACCCAGTACTTC.

The chain is built from TRBV29-1 and TRBJ2-7; 9 bases map to TRBD2. This CDR3 is 13 amino acids long. Germline V CDR1 and CDR2: SQVTM, ANQGSEA. The ends lost 5 bases at V and 0 bases at J; junction bases unmatched: 2. The CDR3 reads CSVYSGSSYEQYF. CDR3 nucleotide sequence: TGCAGCGTTTATAGCGGGAGCTCCTACGAGCAGTACTTC.

J is TRBJ2-5 and V is TRBV5-1; 9 bases line up with TRBD2. This CDR3 has 16 residues. The V and J ends lost 4 bases and 3 bases, in that order; junction bases with no gene match: 10. Germline V gene lookup returns CDR1 SGHRS and CDR2 YFSETQ. In DNA form, the CDR3 reads TGCGCCAGCAGCCTTACTAGCGGGTCATCGGAAGAGACCCAGTACTTC. This translates into CASSLTSGSSEETQYF.

This chain joins TRBV7-8 and TRBJ1-1, with D unclear. The germline V gene encodes CDR1 SGHVS and CDR2 FQNEAQ. Trimming removed 0 bases from V and 9 bases from J, with 14 bases in between. This CDR3 is built from 14 residues. The CDR3 is CASSLAYGEEKAFF. The CDR3 DNA reads as TGTGCCAGCAGCTTAGCGTACGGGGAAGAAAAAGCTTTCTTT. The whole variable domain, filled in from reference TRBV7-8 and TRBJ1-1, reads GAGVSQSPRYKVAKRGQDVALRCDPISGHVSLFWYQQALGQGPEFLTYFQNEAQLDKSGLPSDRFFAERPEGSVSTLKIQRTQQEDSAVYLCASSLAYGEEKAFFGQGTRLTVV.

The CDR3 protein is CASSPRQGGEQYF. Here the CDR3 DNA reads TGTGCCAGCTCACCGAGACAGGGGGGCGAGCAGTACTTC. The J gene is TRBJ2-7, the V gene TRBV18; 9 nucleotides match TRBD1. The germline V gene has CDR1 KGHSH and CDR2 LQKENI. The V gene end was trimmed by 3 bases and the J gene end by 6 bases; junction bases not matched to a gene: 3. The CDR3 is 13 amino acids.